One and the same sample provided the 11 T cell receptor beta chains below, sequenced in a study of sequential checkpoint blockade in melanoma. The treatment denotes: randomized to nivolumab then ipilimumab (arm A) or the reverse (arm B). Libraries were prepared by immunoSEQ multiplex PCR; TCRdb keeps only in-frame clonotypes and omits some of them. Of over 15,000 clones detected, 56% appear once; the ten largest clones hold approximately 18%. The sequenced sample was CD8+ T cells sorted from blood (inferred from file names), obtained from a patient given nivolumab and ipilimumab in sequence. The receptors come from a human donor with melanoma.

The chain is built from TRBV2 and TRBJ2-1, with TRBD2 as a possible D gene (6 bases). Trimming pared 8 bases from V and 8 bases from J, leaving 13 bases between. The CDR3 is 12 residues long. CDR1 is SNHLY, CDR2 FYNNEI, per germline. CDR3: CASSEGNDEQFF. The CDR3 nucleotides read TGTGCCAGCTCGGAGGGGAACGATGAGCAGTTCTTC.

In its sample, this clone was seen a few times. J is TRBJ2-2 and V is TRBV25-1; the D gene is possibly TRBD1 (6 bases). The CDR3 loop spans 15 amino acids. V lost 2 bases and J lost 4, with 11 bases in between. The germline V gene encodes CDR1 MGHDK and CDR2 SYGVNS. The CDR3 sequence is CASSERDTFTGELFF. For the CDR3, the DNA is TGTGCCAGCAGTGAAAGGGACACCTTCACCGGGGAGCTGTTTTTT.

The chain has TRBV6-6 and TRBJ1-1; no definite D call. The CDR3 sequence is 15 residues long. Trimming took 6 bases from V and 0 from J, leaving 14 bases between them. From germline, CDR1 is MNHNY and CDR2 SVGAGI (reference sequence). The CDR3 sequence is CASSLTRDLNTEAFF. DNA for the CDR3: TGTGCCAGCAGCCTAACGCGTGACTTGAACACTGAAGCTTTCTTT.

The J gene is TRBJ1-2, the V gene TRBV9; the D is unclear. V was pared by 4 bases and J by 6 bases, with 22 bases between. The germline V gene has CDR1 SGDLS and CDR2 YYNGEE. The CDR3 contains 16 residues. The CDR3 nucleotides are TGTGCCAGCAGCTTAAAGGGAGGCCATGTCGGGCATGGCTACACCTTC. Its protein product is CASSLKGGHVGHGYTF.

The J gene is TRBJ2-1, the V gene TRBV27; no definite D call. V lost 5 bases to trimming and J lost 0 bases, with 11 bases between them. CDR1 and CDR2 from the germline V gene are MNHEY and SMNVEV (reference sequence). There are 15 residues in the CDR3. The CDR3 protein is CASSPDSSSYNEQFF. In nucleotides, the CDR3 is TGTGCCAGCAGTCCCGACTCAAGCTCCTACAATGAGCAGTTCTTC.

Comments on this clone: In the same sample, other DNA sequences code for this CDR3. The CDR3 loop is CASSLLAGGVNEQFF. The DNA of the CDR3 is TGTGCCAGCAGCTTATTGGCGGGAGGGGTCAATGAGCAGTTCTTC. The chain uses TRBV7-9 and TRBJ2-1; 9 bases line up with TRBD2. The V gene end was trimmed by 2 bases and the J gene end by 6 bases; junction bases not matched to a gene: 5. CDR1 and CDR2 from the germline V gene are SEHNR and FQNEAQ (reference sequence). There are 15 residues in the CDR3. Drawing the rest from reference TRBV7-9 and TRBJ2-1, the complete variable domain is DTGVSQNPRHKITKRGQNVTFRCDPISEHNRLYWYRQTLGQGPEFLTYFQNEAQLEKSRLLSDRFSAERPKGSFSTLEIQRTEQGDSAMYLCASSLLAGGVNEQFFGPGTRLTVL.

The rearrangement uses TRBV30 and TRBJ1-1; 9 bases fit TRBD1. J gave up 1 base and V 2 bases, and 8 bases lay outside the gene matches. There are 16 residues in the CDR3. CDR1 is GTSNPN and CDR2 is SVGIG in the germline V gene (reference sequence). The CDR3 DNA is TGTGCCTGGAGTTACGGGACAGGGTATTGGAACACTGAAGCTTTCTTT. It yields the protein CAWSYGTGYWNTEAFF.

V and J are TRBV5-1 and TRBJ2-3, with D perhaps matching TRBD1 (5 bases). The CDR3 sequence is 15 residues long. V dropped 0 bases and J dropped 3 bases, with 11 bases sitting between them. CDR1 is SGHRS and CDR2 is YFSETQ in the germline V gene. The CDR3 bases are TGCGCCAGCAGCTTGGATGGGGCTACGACAGATACGCAGTATTTT. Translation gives CASSLDGATTDTQYF. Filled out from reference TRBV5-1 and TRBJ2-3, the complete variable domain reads KAGVTQTPRYLIKTRGQQVTLSCSPISGHRSVSWYQQTPGQGLQFLFEYFSETQRNKGNFPGRFSGRQFSNSRSEMNVSTLELGDSALYLCASSLDGATTDTQYFGPGTRLTVL.

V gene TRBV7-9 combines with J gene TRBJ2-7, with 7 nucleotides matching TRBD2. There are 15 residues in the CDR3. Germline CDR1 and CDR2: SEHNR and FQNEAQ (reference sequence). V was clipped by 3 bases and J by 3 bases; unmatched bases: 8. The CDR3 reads CASSLGAGNLYEQYF. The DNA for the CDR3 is TGTGCCAGCAGCTTGGGAGCGGGGAACCTCTACGAGCAGTACTTC.

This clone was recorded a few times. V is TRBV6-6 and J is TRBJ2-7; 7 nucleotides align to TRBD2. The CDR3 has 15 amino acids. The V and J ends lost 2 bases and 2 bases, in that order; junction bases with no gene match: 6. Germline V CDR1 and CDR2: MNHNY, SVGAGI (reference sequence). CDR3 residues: CASSYAASGTYEQYF. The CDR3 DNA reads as TGTGCCAGCAGTTACGCGGCCAGCGGGACCTACGAGCAGTACTTC.

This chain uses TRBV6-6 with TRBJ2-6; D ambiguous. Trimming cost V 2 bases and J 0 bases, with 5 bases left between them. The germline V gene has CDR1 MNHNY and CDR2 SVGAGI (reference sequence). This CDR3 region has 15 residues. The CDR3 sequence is CASSYTGSGANVLTF. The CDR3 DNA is TGTGCCAGCAGTTACACCGGCTCTGGGGCCAACGTCCTGACTTTC.